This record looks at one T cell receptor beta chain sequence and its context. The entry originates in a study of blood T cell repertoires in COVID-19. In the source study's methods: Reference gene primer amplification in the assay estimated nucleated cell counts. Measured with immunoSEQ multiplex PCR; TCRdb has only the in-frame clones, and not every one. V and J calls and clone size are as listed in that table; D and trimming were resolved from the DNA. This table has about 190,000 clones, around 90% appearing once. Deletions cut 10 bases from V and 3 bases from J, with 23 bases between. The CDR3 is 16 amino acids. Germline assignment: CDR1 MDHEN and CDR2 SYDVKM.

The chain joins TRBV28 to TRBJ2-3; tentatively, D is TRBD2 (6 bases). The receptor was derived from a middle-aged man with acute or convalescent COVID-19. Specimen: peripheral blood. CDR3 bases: TGTGCCATCACCGGACTACCCGCCCTATCAACAGATACGCAGTATTTT. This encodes CAITGLPALSTDTQYF.